This T cell receptor beta chain was documented in a study of T cell repertoires in cytomegalovirus infection. Study-level background: From public TCR beta signatures came an indication of both CMV infection and matching HLA type.

Whole-study results and caveats: Identification of carriers of CMV plus the relevant HLA was achieved through cumulative public TCR beta family frequency.

This clonotype has a handful of counts. Its specificity is not known. One entry per CDR3 protein, called by TCRdb with MiXCR from the reads. The table records about 770,000 distinct CDR3 sequences, just under 30% of them present only once. This CDR3 has 16 amino acids. Germline V gene lookup returns CDR1 DFQATT and CDR2 SNEGSKA (reference sequence). V shed 6 bases and J shed 1 base, with 19 bases lying between them. The receptor was isolated from a human donor in good health (CMV status not recorded). Some clones in this sample may be carry-over from other donors' samples. The source material was cultured CD8+ T cells from PBMCs, sampled from culture after CMV antigen stimulation. This chain uses TRBV20-1 with TRBJ2-1; D tentatively reads TRBD1 or TRBD2 (5 bases each). The CDR3 is CSASLRGHLSYNEQFF. CDR3 coding DNA: TGCAGTGCCAGTCTCCGGGGCCACCTTTCCTACAATGAGCAGTTCTTC.